These 19 T cell receptor beta chains were all obtained from the same sample, sequenced in a study of post-analysis software for immune sequencing data. Regarding the study as a whole: In patients, a few TRBV segments were more frequent than in controls, with TRBV5-6, TRBV5-1 and TRBV20-1 among them.

Every TCR beta cDNA library bore unique molecular identifiers. MiXCR, run by TCRdb on the PCR reads, gives a single entry per CDR3 protein. The sample includes about 820,000 distinct CDR3 sequences, roughly 58% of them seen just once. For these TCRs, the target antigens are not known. Sequenced material: blood. These TCRs come from a girl aged 10 to 17 with multiple sclerosis.

The chain joins TRBV5-1 to TRBJ2-5, with a tentative D call TRBD1 (5 bases). The J call may be wrong; the DNA end is better matched by TRBJ2-7. The CDR3 extends over 14 amino acids. Germline V gene data show CDR1 as SGHRS and CDR2 as YFSETQ. As DNA, the CDR3 is TGCGCCAGCAGCTTGGCGGACACCCCGAGCGAGCAGTACTTC. As protein: CASSLADTPSEQYF.

The V and J genes are TRBV3-1 and TRBJ2-4; possibly TRBD1 for D (5 bases). The DNA end favors TRBJ2-7, so the J call may be wrong. CDR1 LGHDT and CDR2 YNNKEL come from the germline V gene (reference sequence). The CDR3 contains 13 residues. The CDR3 DNA reads as TGTGCCAGCAGCCAATGGGGCACCTACGAGCAGTACTTC. Amino acid sequence: CASSQWGTYEQYF.

CDR3 DNA sequence: TGTGCCAGCAGCTTAACGAGTCCGGGGAGGAACGAGCAGTACTTC. Protein sequence: CASSLTSPGRNEQYF. V gene TRBV7-3 combines with J gene TRBJ2-5, with a tentative D call TRBD2 (6 bases). The J call is uncertain, as TRBJ2-7 better fits the DNA end. This CDR3 has 15 residues. The germline V gene encodes CDR1 SGHTA and CDR2 FQGTGA.

This rearrangement joins TRBV5-1 to TRBJ2-3, with D maybe TRBD2 (6 bases). The CDR3 extends over 13 amino acids. The V and J ends lost 4 bases and 6 bases respectively, with 12 bases between them. Germline CDR1 is SGHRS and CDR2 is YFSETQ. The CDR3 loop reads CASSTSPLDTQYF. CDR3 DNA sequence: TGCGCCAGCAGCACTAGCCCCTTGGATACGCAGTATTTT. The variable domain in full, with the rest retrieved from reference TRBV5-1 and TRBJ2-3, is KAGVTQTPRYLIKTRGQQVTLSCSPISGHRSVSWYQQTPGQGLQFLFEYFSETQRNKGNFPGRFSGRQFSNSRSEMNVSTLELGDSALYLCASSTSPLDTQYFGPGTRLTVL.

This clonotype occurred a few times. The chain combines TRBV7-3 with TRBJ2-7, with 10 bases aligning to TRBD2. TRBJ2-5 matches the DNA end more closely, so the J call is doubtful. Germline V gene data show CDR1 as SGHTA and CDR2 as FQGTGA. This CDR3 is built from 15 residues. CDR3 bases: TGTGCCAGCAGCTTAATAGCGGGGGGCGTGGAGACCCAGTACTTC. This codes for CASSLIAGGVETQYF.

About this clonotype itself: One end of the junction fails to match germline, which may point to a read error. The rearrangement links TRBV20-1 to TRBJ2-1, with D unresolved. This CDR3 has 12 residues. In germline, CDR1 is DFQATT, CDR2 SNEGSKA (reference sequence). The CDR3 coding sequence is TGCAGTGCTTCGGACCGATACAATGAGCAGGTCTTC. Translating it yields CSASDRYNEQVF.

Points on this clonotype: At one boundary the junction diverges from the germline segment, which might be a read error. The J gene is TRBJ2-5, the V gene TRBV20-1; D not resolved. The length of the CDR3 is 14 residues. CDR1 is DFQATT, CDR2 SNEGSKA, per germline (reference sequence). The CDR3 nucleotides are TGCAGTGCCTACCTGGTTGGCCACCAAGAGTCCCAGTACTTC. Translating it yields CSAYLVGHQESQYF.

The table lists this clonotype with a count of one. The chain employs TRBV20-1 and TRBJ2-7; 15 bases are a match to TRBD2. The CDR3 consists of 15 residues. Germline V gene lookup returns CDR1 DFQATT and CDR2 SNEGSKA (reference sequence). The trim removed 6 bases at V and 6 bases at J, leaving 9 bases unmatched. CDR3 sequence reads: CSADKGTSGRIEQYF. The CDR3 DNA reads TGCAGTGCGGACAAGGGGACTAGCGGGAGGATCGAGCAGTACTTC.

The V call is TRBV2, the J call TRBJ2-3; the match to TRBD2 covers 13 bases. The J segment lost 8 bases and the V segment lost 8 bases, leaving 19 bases of the junction unmatched. CDR1 is SNHLY, CDR2 FYNNEI, per germline. This CDR3 spans 18 amino acids. Written as DNA, the CDR3 is TGTGCCAGCCGCTCAATGATATGGACTAGCGGGAGAGAAGTTACGCAGTATTTT. It codes for CASRSMIWTSGREVTQYF.

This clonotype appeared a few times. CDR3 amino acids: CASSLPGGGGDEQFF. In nucleotides, the CDR3 is TGTGCCAGCAGCTTACCAGGCGGGGGTGGCGATGAGCAGTTCTTC. The chain combines TRBV7-3 with TRBJ2-1; 7 bases align to TRBD2. CDR3 length equals 15 residues. With 2 bases clipped from V and 8 bases from J, the junction kept 9 bases outside the gene matches. The germline CDR1 and CDR2 sequences are SGHTA and FQGTGA.

This clonotype was observed a handful of times. The rearrangement uses TRBV29-1 and TRBJ2-3; possible D gene TRBD2, 7 bases. From germline, CDR1 is SQVTM and CDR2 ANQGSEA. There are 14 residues in the CDR3. V was shortened by 4 bases and J by 3 bases, with 14 bases between the two germline ends. The chain's CDR3 is CSVATGRVTDTQYF. CDR3 DNA: TGCAGCGTTGCAACAGGGAGGGTAACAGATACGCAGTATTTT.

The chain is built from TRBV20-1 and TRBJ2-5, with D unclear. CDR1 is DFQATT and CDR2 is SNEGSKA in the germline V gene (reference sequence). V lost 6 bases and J lost 1, with 9 bases in between. This CDR3 comprises 12 residues. The CDR3 DNA is TGCAGTGCCACTGAAGTCCAAGAGACCCAGTACTTC. This encodes CSATEVQETQYF.

The chain uses TRBV6-5 and TRBJ2-6, with TRBD2 matching over 7 bases. Unmatched junction bases numbered 9, after V lost 0 bases and J lost 1 base. The CDR3 consists of 19 residues. Germline V CDR1 and CDR2: MNHEY, SVGAGI. CDR3 DNA sequence: TGTGCCAGCAGTTACTCGGGAGGGCAGTTCGGATCTGGGGCCAACGTCCTGACTTTC. Amino acid sequence: CASSYSGGQFGSGANVLTF.

Only a few counts were recorded for this clonotype. This sequence joins TRBV13 and TRBJ2-5; unclear D gene. Matching the DNA end better, TRBJ2-7 makes the J call doubtful. CDR3 size: 14 residues. Germline V gene sequence: CDR1 PRHDT, CDR2 FYEKMQ (reference sequence). CDR3 region: CASSLSAKVDEQYF. DNA for the CDR3: TGTGCCAGCAGCTTATCGGCGAAGGTCGACGAGCAGTACTTC.

To note about this clonotype: A junction boundary mismatches the germline segment, possibly from a read error. This chain connects TRBV5-1 to TRBJ2-2, with 7 bases fitting TRBD2. CDR1 is SGHRS and CDR2 is YFSETQ in the germline V gene. The CDR3 consists of 17 residues. The CDR3, as DNA: TGCGCCAGCAACTTGGAGGGAGGGAACTTTTACACCGGGGAGCTGTTTTTT. This encodes CASNLEGGNFYTGELFF.

The genes are TRBV5-1 and TRBJ1-4; 8 bases agree with TRBD1. Trimming cost V 4 bases and J 5 bases; bases outside gene matches: 10. Germline CDR1 and CDR2: SGHRS and YFSETQ. The CDR3 is made up of 16 amino acids. The chain's CDR3 is CASSLSTAGGNEKLFF. The CDR3 DNA reads TGCGCCAGCAGCCTAAGTACGGCAGGGGGCAATGAAAAACTGTTTTTT.

The chain has TRBV3-1 and TRBJ2-1, with D perhaps given as TRBD1 or TRBD2 (5 bases each). The CDR3 loop spans 12 amino acids. Germline-derived CDR1 and CDR2 are LGHDT and YNNKEL (reference sequence). Trimming shortened V by 4 bases and J by 9 bases, and 10 bases separated the two germline ends. In DNA form, the CDR3 reads TGTGCCAGCAGCCGGGACGATTTTGAGCAGTTCTTC. Amino acids: CASSRDDFEQFF.

The V call is TRBV29-1, the J call TRBJ2-1; TRBD1 agrees at 8 bases. Germline V gives CDR1 SQVTM, CDR2 ANQGSEA. This CDR3 has 12 amino acids. V lost 6 bases, J lost 4 bases, and 2 bases stayed unmatched. CDR3 sequence (DNA): TGCAGCGTGGGACAGGATTACAATGAGCAGTTCTTC. It encodes CSVGQDYNEQFF.

This rearrangement joins TRBV28 to TRBJ1-1; D is unresolved. V was trimmed by 5 bases and J by 1 base, leaving 5 bases between them. The CDR3 spans 12 residues. Germline CDR1 reads MDHEN; CDR2 reads SYDVKM. As DNA, the CDR3 is TGTGCCAGCAGTGACAAGAACACTGAAGCTTTCTTT. It is translated as CASSDKNTEAFF. Full variable domain (outside the CDR3, taken from reference TRBV28 and TRBJ1-1): DVKVTQSSRYLVKRTGEKVFLECVQDMDHENMFWYRQDPGLGLRLIYFSYDVKMKEKGDIPEGYSVSREKKERFSLILESASTNQTSMYLCASSDKNTEAFFGQGTRLTVV.